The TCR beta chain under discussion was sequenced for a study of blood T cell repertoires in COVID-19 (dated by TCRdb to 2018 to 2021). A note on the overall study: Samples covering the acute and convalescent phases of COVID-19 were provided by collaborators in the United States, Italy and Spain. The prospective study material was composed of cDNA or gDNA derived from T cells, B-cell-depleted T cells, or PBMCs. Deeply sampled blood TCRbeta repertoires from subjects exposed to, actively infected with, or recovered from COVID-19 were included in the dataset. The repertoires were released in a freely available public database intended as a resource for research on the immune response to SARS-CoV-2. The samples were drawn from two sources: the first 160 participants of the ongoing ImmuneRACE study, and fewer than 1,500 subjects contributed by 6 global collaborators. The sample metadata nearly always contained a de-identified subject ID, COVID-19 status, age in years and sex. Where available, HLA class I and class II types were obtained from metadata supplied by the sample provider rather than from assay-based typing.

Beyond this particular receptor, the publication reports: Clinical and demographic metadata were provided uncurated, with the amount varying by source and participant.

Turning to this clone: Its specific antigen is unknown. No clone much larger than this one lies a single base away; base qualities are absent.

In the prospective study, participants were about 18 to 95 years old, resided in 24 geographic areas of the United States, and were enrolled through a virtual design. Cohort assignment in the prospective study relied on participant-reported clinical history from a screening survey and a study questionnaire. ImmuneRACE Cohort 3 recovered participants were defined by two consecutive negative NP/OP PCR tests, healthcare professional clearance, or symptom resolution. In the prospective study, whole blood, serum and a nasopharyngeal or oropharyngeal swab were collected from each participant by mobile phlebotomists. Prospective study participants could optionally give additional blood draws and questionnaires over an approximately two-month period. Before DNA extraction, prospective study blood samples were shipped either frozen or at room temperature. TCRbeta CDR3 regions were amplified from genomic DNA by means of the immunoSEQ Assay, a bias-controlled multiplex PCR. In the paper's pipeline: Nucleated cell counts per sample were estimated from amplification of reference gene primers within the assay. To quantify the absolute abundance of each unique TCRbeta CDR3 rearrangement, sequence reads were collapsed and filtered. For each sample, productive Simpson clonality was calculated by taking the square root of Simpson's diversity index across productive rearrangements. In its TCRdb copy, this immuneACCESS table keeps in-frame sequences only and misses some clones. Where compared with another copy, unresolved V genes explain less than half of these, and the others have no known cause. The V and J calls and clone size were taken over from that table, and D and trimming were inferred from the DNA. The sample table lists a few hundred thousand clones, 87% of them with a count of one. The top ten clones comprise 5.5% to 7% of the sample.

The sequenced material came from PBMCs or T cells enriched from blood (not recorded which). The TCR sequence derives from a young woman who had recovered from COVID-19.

The CDR3 here reads CASSPGLTGGENTEAFF. The DNA sequence follows: TGTGCCAGCAGCCCCGGACTTACGGGTGGGGAGAACACTGAAGCTTTCTTT. Recombination linked TRBV16 to TRBJ1-1, with the D gene call left open. CDR1 KGHSY and CDR2 FQNENV are derived from the germline V gene. The junction carries 19 bases between V and J, which are trimmed by 4 bases and 1 base respectively. Counted from cysteine to phenylalanine, this CDR3 has 17 amino acids. Of the read, only the CDR3 DNA is kept; its 51 bases are in frame from base 1. The full variable domain, completed from the reference TRBV16 and TRBJ1-1 proteins outside the CDR3, reads GEEVAQTPKHLVRGEGQKAKLYCAPIKGHSYVFWYQQVLKNEFKFLISFQNENVFDETGMPKERFSAKCLPNSPCSLEIQATKLEDSAVYFCASSPGLTGGENTEAFFGQGTRLTVV.